Each of the 7 T cell receptor beta chains below was sequenced from the same sample in a study of blood T cell repertoires in COVID-19. Repertoires were generated with immunoSEQ multiplex PCR, while TCRdb's copy carries only in-frame clones and drops some. The sample has approximately 70,000 clones, 90% to 95% seen once. The sequenced material came from peripheral blood. The receptors were sampled from a man in his fifties or sixties with COVID-19, enrolled during active disease.

J is TRBJ2-1 and V is TRBV4-1; tentative D call: TRBD1 (6 bases). Trimming took 4 bases from V and 4 from J, leaving 14 bases between them. Per the germline V gene, CDR1 is MGHRA and CDR2 is YSYEKL. This CDR3 region has 15 residues. The CDR3 here is CASSLPDRDYNEQFF. CDR3 in DNA: TGCGCCAGCAGCCTACCGGACAGAGATTACAATGAGCAGTTCTTC.

The genes are TRBV19 and TRBJ2-5; tentative D call: TRBD1 (5 bases). This CDR3 comprises 15 residues. The V gene's germline CDR1 is LNHDA and CDR2 SQIVND (reference sequence). V gave up 3 bases and J gave up 4 bases, with 15 bases separating them. The CDR3 sequence: CASSMGQGIRETQYF. In DNA form, the CDR3 reads TGTGCCAGTAGTATGGGGCAGGGAATACGAGAGACCCAGTACTTC.

The chain is built from TRBV6-1 and TRBJ2-1, with D maybe TRBD2 (6 bases). Germline V gene sequence: CDR1 MNHNS, CDR2 SASEGT. The CDR3 is made up of 16 amino acids. Trimming pared 1 base from V and 10 bases from J, leaving 20 bases between. The CDR3: CASSEVSGGIPGEQFF. CDR3 bases: TGTGCCAGCAGTGAAGTTAGTGGCGGGATACCCGGGGAGCAGTTCTTC.

This chain uses TRBV2 with TRBJ2-5, with D possibly TRBD2 on 5 matching bases. Germline CDR1 is SNHLY and CDR2 is FYNNEI. Trimming removed 7 bases at V and 2 bases at J, with 11 bases between. The CDR3 has 13 residues. The CDR3 region has the DNA TGTGCCAGCATTGCGGAGGTACAAGAGACCCAGTACTTC. This translates into CASIAEVQETQYF.

The V and J genes are TRBV5-1 and TRBJ2-2; no clear D. With 4 bases removed from V and 0 bases from J, the gap between germline ends came to 10 bases. This CDR3 contains 15 residues. Germline V gene lookup returns CDR1 SGHRS and CDR2 YFSETQ. CDR3: CASSVPAANTGELFF. In DNA form, the CDR3 reads TGCGCCAGCAGCGTCCCCGCGGCGAACACCGGGGAGCTGTTTTTT.

The V call is TRBV19, the J call TRBJ2-1; no reliable D call. The length of the CDR3 is 16 residues. The germline V gene encodes CDR1 LNHDA and CDR2 SQIVND (reference sequence). The V end lost 0 bases, the J end lost 4 bases, and 13 bases lay between the germline ends. The CDR3 DNA follows: TGTGCCAGTAGTATAGAAAGTACAGTACCATACAATGAGCAGTTCTTC. This encodes CASSIESTVPYNEQFF. Drawing the rest from reference TRBV19 and TRBJ2-1, the complete variable domain is DGGITQSPKYLFRKEGQNVTLSCEQNLNHDAMYWYRQDPGQGLRLIYYSQIVNDFQKGDIAEGYSVSREKKESFPLTVTSAQKNPTAFYLCASSIESTVPYNEQFFGPGTRLTVL.

This chain links TRBV6-5 with TRBJ2-7, with D perhaps matching TRBD1 (6 bases). Germline-derived CDR1 and CDR2 are MNHEY and SVGAGI. The length of the CDR3 is 15 residues. Deletions cut 6 bases from V and 5 bases from J, with 20 bases between. The CDR3 loop reads CASRQTGFGVNEQYF. The CDR3 nucleotides read TGTGCCAGCAGGCAAACAGGGTTTGGTGTCAACGAGCAGTACTTC.